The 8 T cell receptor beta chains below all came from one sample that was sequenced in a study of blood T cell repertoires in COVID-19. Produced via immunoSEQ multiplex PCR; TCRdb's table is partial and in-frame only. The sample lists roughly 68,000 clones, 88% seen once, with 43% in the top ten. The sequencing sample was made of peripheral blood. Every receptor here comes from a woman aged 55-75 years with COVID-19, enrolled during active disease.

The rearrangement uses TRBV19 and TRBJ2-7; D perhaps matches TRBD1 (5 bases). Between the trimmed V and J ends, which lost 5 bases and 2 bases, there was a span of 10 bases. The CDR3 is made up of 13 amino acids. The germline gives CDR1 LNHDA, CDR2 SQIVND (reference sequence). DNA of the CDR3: TGTGCCAGTAGTGGGGCCATGGCCTACGAGCAGTACTTC. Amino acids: CASSGAMAYEQYF.

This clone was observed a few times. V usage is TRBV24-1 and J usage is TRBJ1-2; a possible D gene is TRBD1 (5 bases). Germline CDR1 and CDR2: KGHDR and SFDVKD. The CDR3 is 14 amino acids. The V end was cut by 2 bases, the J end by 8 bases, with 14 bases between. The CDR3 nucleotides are TGTGCCACCAGTGATTCTGGCAGGGAAGGCGGCTACACCTTC. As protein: CATSDSGREGGYTF.

The CDR3 region is CASSPTGGEQYF. The CDR3 DNA sequence: TGCGCCAGCAGCCCGACAGGAGGTGAGCAGTACTTC. The genes are TRBV5-1 and TRBJ2-7; D is perhaps TRBD1 (6 bases). Trimming took 4 bases from V and 7 from J, leaving 12 bases between them. CDR3 size: 12 residues. Looked up from germline, CDR1 is SGHRS and CDR2 is YFSETQ.

CDR3 nucleotides: TGTGCCAGCAGCCCCGGGACTAGCGGTGACAATGAGCAGTTCTTC. It translates to CASSPGTSGDNEQFF. The V and J genes are TRBV27 and TRBJ2-1, with 11 bases identical to TRBD2. Germline assignment: CDR1 MNHEY and CDR2 SMNVEV (reference sequence). The CDR3 runs to 15 residues. V lost 6 bases and J lost 5; bases outside the gene matches: 6.

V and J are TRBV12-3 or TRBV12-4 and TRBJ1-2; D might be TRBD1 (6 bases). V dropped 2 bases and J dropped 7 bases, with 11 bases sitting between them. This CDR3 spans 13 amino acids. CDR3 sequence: CASSLQGRAGYTF. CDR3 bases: TGTGCCAGCAGTTTACAGGGGAGGGCTGGCTACACCTTC.

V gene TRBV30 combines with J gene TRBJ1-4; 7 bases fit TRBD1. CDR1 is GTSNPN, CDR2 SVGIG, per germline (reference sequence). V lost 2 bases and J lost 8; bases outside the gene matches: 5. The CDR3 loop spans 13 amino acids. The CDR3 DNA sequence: TGTGCCTGGAGTCGGGACAGAAGAGAAAAACTGTTTTTT. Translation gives CAWSRDRREKLFF.

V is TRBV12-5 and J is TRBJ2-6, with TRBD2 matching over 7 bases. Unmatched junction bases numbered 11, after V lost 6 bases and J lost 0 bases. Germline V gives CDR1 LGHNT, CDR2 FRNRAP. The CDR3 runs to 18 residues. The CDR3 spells CASGYSRGTISGANVLTF. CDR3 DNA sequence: TGTGCTAGTGGCTACTCCCGGGGGACTATCTCTGGGGCCAACGTCCTGACTTTC.

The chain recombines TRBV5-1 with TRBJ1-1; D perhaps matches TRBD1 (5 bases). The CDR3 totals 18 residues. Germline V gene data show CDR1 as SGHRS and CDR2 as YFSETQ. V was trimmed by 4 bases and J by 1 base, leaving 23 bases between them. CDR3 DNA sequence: TGCGCCAGCAGCCCGGGGGGTGAGGGGCAAAGCGGGAACACTGAAGCTTTCTTT. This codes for CASSPGGEGQSGNTEAFF.